Given below is one T cell receptor (beta chain) in context. V lost 3 bases to trimming and J lost 6 bases, with 18 bases between them. The germline V gene has CDR1 LNHDA and CDR2 SQIVND (reference sequence). This CDR3 comprises 15 residues. The sample comes from a study of blood T cell repertoires in COVID-19. Study summary: Whether acute or convalescent, the COVID-19 samples came from the United States, Italy and Spain. Sample material is recorded as cDNA or gDNA derived from T cells, B-cell-depleted T cells, or PBMCs.

Authors' data handling: Estimated nucleated cell counts came from reference gene primer amplification. Some clones are missing from TCRdb's copy, which holds only in-frame ones; the method was immunoSEQ multiplex PCR. V and J calls plus clone size are reproduced from that table; the DNA served to infer D and trimming. Of about 140,000 clones in the sample, 80% were seen once. The genes are TRBV19 and TRBJ2-7; TRBD1 might be the D (6 bases). The TCR comes from a woman in her 50s with acute or convalescent COVID-19. The sequencing input was peripheral blood. The CDR3 reads CASSILGAVQFEQYF. The CDR3, as DNA: TGTGCCAGTAGTATTCTGGGGGCCGTACAGTTCGAGCAGTACTTC.